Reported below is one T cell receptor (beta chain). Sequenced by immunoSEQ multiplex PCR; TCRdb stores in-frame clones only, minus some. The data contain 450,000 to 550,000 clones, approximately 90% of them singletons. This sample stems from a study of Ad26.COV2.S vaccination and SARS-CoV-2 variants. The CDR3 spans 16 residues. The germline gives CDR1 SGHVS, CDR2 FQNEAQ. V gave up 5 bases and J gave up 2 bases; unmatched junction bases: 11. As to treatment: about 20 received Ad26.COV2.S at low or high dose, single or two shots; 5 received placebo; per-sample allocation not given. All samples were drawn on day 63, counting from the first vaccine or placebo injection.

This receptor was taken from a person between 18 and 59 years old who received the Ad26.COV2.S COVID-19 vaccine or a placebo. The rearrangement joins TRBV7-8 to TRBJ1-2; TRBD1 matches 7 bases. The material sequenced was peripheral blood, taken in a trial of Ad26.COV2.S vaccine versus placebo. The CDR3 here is CASSPWGRGGNYGYTF. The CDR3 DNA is TGTGCCAGCAGCCCTTGGGGCAGGGGGGGCAACTATGGCTACACCTTC.